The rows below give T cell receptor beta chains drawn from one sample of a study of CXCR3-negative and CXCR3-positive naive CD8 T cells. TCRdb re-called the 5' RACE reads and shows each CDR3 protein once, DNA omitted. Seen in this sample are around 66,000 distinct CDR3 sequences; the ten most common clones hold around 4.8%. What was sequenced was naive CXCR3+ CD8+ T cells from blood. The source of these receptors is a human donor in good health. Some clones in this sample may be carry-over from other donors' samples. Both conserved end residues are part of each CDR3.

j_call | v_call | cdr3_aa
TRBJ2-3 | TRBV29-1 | CSVVGGYTDTQYF
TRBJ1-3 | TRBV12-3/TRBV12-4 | CASTGLDAGNTIYF
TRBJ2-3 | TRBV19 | CASSGDSSTDTQYF
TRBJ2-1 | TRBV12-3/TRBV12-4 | CASSLAPRGGEQFF
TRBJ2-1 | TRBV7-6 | CASSLGTGAIYEQFF
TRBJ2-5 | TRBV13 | CASSPRRGPYQETQYF
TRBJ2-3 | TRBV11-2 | CASSLVSDTQYF
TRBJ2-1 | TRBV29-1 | CSVHEPGLAGAYGNEQFF
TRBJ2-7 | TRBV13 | CASSPWRETYEQYF
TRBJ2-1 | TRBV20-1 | CSARDRESYNEQFF
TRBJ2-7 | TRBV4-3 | CASSQGLGDEQYF
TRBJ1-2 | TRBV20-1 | CSARDLGGQGDIGYTF
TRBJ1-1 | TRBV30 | CAWSEGSTEAFF
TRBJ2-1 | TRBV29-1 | CSDWGGEGGNEQFF
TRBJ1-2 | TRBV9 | CASNEGGSYGYTF
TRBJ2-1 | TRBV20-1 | CSAGATSGGSSYNEQFF
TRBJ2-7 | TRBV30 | CAWSDRGYEQYF
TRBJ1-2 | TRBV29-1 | CSVDQPGVWYGYTF
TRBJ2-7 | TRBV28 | CASSHKNSYEQYF
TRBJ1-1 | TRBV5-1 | CASSPTGTGPNTEAFF
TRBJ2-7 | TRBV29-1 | CSVDEGADSEQYF
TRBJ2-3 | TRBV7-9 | CASSLGWREQYF
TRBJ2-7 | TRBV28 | CASDSGPFSGITLYEQYF
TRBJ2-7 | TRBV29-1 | CSVETTGTETYEQYF
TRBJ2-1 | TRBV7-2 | CASSLEEGWTSGDNEQFF
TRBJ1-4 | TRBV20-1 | CSARDPTGINEKLFF
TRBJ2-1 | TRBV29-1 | CSTRAGDYNEQFF
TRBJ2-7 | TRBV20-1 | CSAPVGPSEQYF
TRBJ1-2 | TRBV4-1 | CASSQDPGDRGYGYTF
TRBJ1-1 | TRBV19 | CASSIETWNTEAFF
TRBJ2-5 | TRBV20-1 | CSARDWEGGETQYF
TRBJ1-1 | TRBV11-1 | CASSLADRGDTEAFF
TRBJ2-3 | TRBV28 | CASSSGTHTDTQYF
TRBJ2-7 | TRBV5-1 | CASSLGGNSYEQYF
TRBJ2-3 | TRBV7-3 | CASSFRGGDTQYF
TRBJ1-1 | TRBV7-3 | CASSPQVGENTEAFF
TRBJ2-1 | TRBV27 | CASSVASSSNEQFF
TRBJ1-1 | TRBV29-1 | CSVQDGENTEAFF
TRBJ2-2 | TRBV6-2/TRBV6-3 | CASKRPGGNGELFF
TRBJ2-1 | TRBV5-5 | CASSPPGAVNYNEQFF
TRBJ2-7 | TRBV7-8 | CASSFDESTGGKDEQYF
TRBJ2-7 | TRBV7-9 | CASSLNQGRYEQYF
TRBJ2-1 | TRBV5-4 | CASSPEGLAGYNEQFF
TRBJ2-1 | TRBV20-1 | CSARVGTSDINEQFF
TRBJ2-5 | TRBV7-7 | CASSFGSGDNVETQYF
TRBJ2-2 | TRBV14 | CASSLDRDWTGELFF
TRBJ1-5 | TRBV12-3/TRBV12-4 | CASSLTGAGGQPQHF
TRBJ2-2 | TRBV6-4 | CASSDRDTGELFF